The subject of this entry is one T cell receptor beta chain. Germline V gene lookup returns CDR1 MDHEN and CDR2 SYDVKM. This CDR3 has 16 residues. V lost 5 bases and J lost 5, with 19 bases in between. This specimen belongs to a study of OX40 agonist ivuxolimab in advanced cancers. Method: immunoSEQ multiplex PCR; TCRdb's copy keeps in-frame clones and lacks some. The sample yields approximately 82,000 clones, approximately 84% seen once. Material: CD4+ or CD8+ T cells sorted from blood, obtained in a trial of the OX40 agonist ivuxolimab. The sequence was obtained from an adult with an advanced solid tumor such as melanoma, head and neck, liver or kidney cancer. This rearrangement joins TRBV28 to TRBJ2-1; tentative D call: TRBD2 (6 bases). The CDR3 nucleotides read TGTGCCAGCAGTAGGTCGCCCCGGGGGAATCACAATGAGCAGTTCTTC. Encoded protein: CASSRSPRGNHNEQFF.